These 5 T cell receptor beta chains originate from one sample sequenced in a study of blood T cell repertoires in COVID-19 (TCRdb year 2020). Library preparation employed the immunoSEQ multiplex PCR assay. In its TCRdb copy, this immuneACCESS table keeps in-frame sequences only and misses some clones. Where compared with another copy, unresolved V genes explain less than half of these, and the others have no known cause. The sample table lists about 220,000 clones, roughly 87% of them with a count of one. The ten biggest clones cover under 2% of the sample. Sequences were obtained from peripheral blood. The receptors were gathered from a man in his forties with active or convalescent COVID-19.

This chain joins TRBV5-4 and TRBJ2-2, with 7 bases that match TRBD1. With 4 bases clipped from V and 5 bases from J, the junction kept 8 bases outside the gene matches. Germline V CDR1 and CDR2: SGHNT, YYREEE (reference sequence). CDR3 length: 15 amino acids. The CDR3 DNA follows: TGTGCCAGCAGCGCGGTGCAGGGGGTAACCGGGGAGCTGTTTTTT. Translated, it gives CASSAVQGVTGELFF.

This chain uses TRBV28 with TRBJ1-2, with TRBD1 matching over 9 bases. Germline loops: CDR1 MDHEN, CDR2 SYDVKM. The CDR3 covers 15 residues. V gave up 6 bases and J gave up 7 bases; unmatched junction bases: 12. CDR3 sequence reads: CASSPPGQGGGGYTF. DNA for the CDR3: TGTGCCAGCAGCCCACCGGGACAGGGTGGGGGTGGCTACACCTTC.

The CDR3 nucleotides are TGTGCCAGCAGCGCCGGGAACTCCTATAATTCACCCCTCCACTTT. It is translated as CASSAGNSYNSPLHF. This rearrangement joins TRBV28 to TRBJ1-6; D call uncertain. CDR1 is MDHEN and CDR2 is SYDVKM in the germline V gene. The CDR3 totals 15 residues. Between the trimmed V and J ends, which lost 6 bases and 0 bases, there was a span of 9 bases. Drawing the rest from reference TRBV28 and TRBJ1-6, the complete variable domain is DVKVTQSSRYLVKRTGEKVFLECVQDMDHENMFWYRQDPGLGLRLIYFSYDVKMKEKGDIPEGYSVSREKKERFSLILESASTNQTSMYLCASSAGNSYNSPLHFGNGTRLTVT.

The CDR3 region has the DNA TGCGGGGGCCGGGGGGTAACCGGGGAGCTGTTTTTT. Encoded protein: CGGRGVTGELFF. This chain links TRBV29-1 with TRBJ2-2, with D maybe TRBD2 (7 bases). The CDR3 consists of 12 residues. Germline loops: CDR1 SQVTM, CDR2 ANQGSEA.

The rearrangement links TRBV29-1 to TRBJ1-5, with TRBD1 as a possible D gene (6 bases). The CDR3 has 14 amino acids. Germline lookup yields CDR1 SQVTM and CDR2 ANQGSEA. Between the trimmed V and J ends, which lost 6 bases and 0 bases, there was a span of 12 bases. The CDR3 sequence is CSVLNRDSNQPQHF. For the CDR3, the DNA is TGCAGCGTCCTCAACAGGGATAGCAATCAGCCCCAGCATTTT. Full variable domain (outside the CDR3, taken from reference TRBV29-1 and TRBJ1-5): SAVISQKPSRDICQRGTSLTIQCQVDSQVTMMFWYRQQPGQSLTLIATANQGSEATYESGFVIDKFPISRPNLTFSTLTVSNMSPEDSSIYLCSVLNRDSNQPQHFGDGTRLSIL.